This TCR beta chain was obtained from a study of technical replicates of blood from several donors. Unmatched junction bases numbered 7, after V lost 5 bases and J lost 9 bases. CDR3 length: 13 residues. Germline V gene sequence: CDR1 SGHRS, CDR2 YFSETQ. The repertoire was sequenced with immunoSEQ multiplex PCR; TCRdb's copy has only in-frame clones and lacks some. In the table there are about 76,000 clones, 80% to 90% of which are singletons. The sequencing sample was made of PBMCs. J is TRBJ2-3 and V is TRBV5-1, with 9 positions matching TRBD2. The receptor was derived from a human donor in good health. Some clones in this sample may be carry-over from other donors' samples. CDR3 nucleotides: TGCGCCAGCAGTGACGCGGGGGGGAAGACGCAGTATTTT. Encoded protein: CASSDAGGKTQYF.